The entry that follows covers one TCR beta chain sequence. No cognate antigen has been identified for it. Base-call qualities are not available, and no considerably larger clone is one nucleotide away. The record originates from a study of T cell responses to AZD1222 COVID-19 vaccine (dated by TCRdb to the early 2020s). Study-level background: Because spike-specific TCR depth and breadth did not differ between the two schedules, AZD1222 recipients who got a second dose at roughly 4 weeks were pooled with those who got a second dose at roughly 12 weeks. Trial participants were enrolled by age into 18-55, 56-69 and 70-plus year subgroups, with approximately 150, 30 and 60 TCR-sequenced participants respectively. TCR sequencing covered over 230 trial participants: nearly 210 given two doses of AZD1222 and 26 given two doses of MenACWY control vaccine.

Taken with the paper, the label for time point translates to: baseline before first vaccination. The vaccinee samples were drawn from two UK trials, COV001 and COV002, one of which was a single-blind randomized controlled phase 2/3 trial testing AZD1222 (ChAdOx1 nCoV-19) in healthy adults. For TCRbeta chain sequencing, PBMC samples from trial participants were taken at day 0 and at day 28 after the second dose. The CDR3 runs 13 residues from the cysteine to the phenylalanine. Left in the record is the CDR3 DNA by itself, 39 bases read in frame from the first base. The germline V gene encodes CDR1 SNHLY and CDR2 FYNNEI. The V and J ends are trimmed by 6 bases and 4 bases, leaving 10 bases between them. The CDR3 regions of human TCRbeta chains were analyzed by immunosequencing. The study's own analysis went as follows. Repertoire TCRs were checked for matches against a reference library of SARS-CoV-2-specific TCRs that had been generated using the MIRA antigen-specificity platform. Breadth was defined as the fraction of unique TCRs that were SARS-CoV-2-associated. Depth was defined as the fraction of total T cells that were SARS-CoV-2-associated. Using the MIRA data, every spike-specific TCR was mapped to the spike region that the TCR reacted to and assigned to either a CD4 or a CD8 class. Log10-transformed breadth and depth values were compared by one-way ANOVA with Sidak's multiple comparisons tests. TCRdb limited this immuneACCESS table to in-frame rearrangements with V and J called. A share of clones is missing; checked studies link under half to unresolved V genes, and the rest is unexplained. V and J calls and clone size are those listed in that table; D and trimming were worked out from the DNA. The sample contains around 99,000 clones, more than 75% of them found a single time. Together, the top ten hold around 20% of the sample.

Study-wide conclusions, independent of this receptor: Conclusions about previously exposed vaccinees are limited because only a handful of AZD1222 recipients were SARS-CoV-2 seropositive at baseline. Participants were mostly white British and included more females than males, and it was suggested by the authors that clonal diversity may have been underestimated. The 56-69-year group was small, and its depth increase did not reach significance, likely because of low power. The whole spike protein was spanned by vaccine-associated CD4 TCRs, and dominant responses were seen in regions 160-218 and 743-854. Reportedly, close to half of the unique spike-specific TCRs recognized epitopes lying outside the regions that are mutated in the B.1.351 and B.1.1.7 variants. Because no day 14 peak-response samples were available, the repertoires could be characterized only after the peak T cell response. A significant rise in spike-specific TCR breadth and depth was observed after two AZD1222 doses relative to day 0 and relative to MenACWY recipients.

Sequencing used peripheral blood, obtained on day 0 of AZD1222 vaccination. The chain is made from TRBV2 and TRBJ2-1, and TRBD2 may be the D gene, going by 7 matching bases. This receptor was obtained from an adult in good health. The nucleotides read TGTGCCAGCAGGGGGGGGCGTTACAATGAGCAGTTCTTC. This gives the protein CASRGGRYNEQFF.